A single sample gave rise to the 18 T cell receptor beta chains below, sequenced in a study of T cell responses to AZD1222 COVID-19 vaccine. Assay used: immunoSEQ multiplex PCR; TCRdb lists only in-frame clones, some missing. The sample lists some 100,000 clones, 87% occurring once. The source material was peripheral blood, sampled on day 0 of AZD1222 vaccination. All receptors derive from an adult in good health.

V usage is TRBV11-3 and J usage is TRBJ2-3; D tentatively fits TRBD1 or TRBD2 (5 bases each). V was clipped by 2 bases and J by 9 bases, with 12 bases between them. This CDR3 has 13 residues. Germline V gives CDR1 SGHNT, CDR2 YENEEA. CDR3 nucleotide sequence: TGTGCCAGCAGCTTAAATACCCGGGACACGCAGTATTTT. Its protein is CASSLNTRDTQYF.

The V and J genes are TRBV6-5 and TRBJ2-5, with no clear D. CDR1 and CDR2 (germline): MNHEY, SVGAGI. The CDR3 loop spans 15 amino acids. Trimming pared 2 bases from V and 0 bases from J, leaving 10 bases between. The CDR3 region is CASSYGSADQETQYF. CDR3 bases: TGTGCCAGCAGTTACGGGTCGGCCGACCAAGAGACCCAGTACTTC.

J is TRBJ2-3 and V is TRBV9; 8 nucleotides line up with TRBD2. Per germline, CDR1 SGDLS and CDR2 YYNGEE. V lost 3 bases to trimming and J lost 0 bases; unmatched junction nucleotides: 3. The CDR3 totals 15 residues. CDR3 nucleotide sequence: TGTGCCAGCAGCGGAGCGGGAGTCAGCACAGATACGCAGTATTTT. Its protein product is CASSGAGVSTDTQYF. Full variable domain (outside the CDR3, taken from reference TRBV9 and TRBJ2-3): DSGVTQTPKHLITATGQRVTLRCSPRSGDLSVYWYQQSLDQGLQFLIQYYNGEERAKGNILERFSAQQFPDLHSELNLSSLELGDSALYFCASSGAGVSTDTQYFGPGTRLTVL.

The chain combines TRBV10-2 with TRBJ1-2; 7 bases line up with TRBD1. This CDR3 is built from 12 residues. V lost 9 bases, J lost 2 bases, and 3 bases stayed unmatched. Germline V gene lookup returns CDR1 WSHSY and CDR2 SAAADI. CDR3 loop: CASEDRNYGYTF. The CDR3, as DNA: TGCGCCAGTGAGGACAGGAACTATGGCTACACCTTC.

This clone was seen only once. The genes are TRBV18 and TRBJ1-6; TRBD1 might be the D (5 bases). This CDR3 region has 12 residues. Germline V lookup: CDR1 KGHSH, CDR2 LQKENI. Trimming pared 2 bases from V and 14 bases from J, leaving 10 bases between. CDR3 region: CASSPTREALHF. The CDR3 coding sequence is TGTGCCAGCTCACCAACCAGGGAAGCCCTCCACTTT. Full variable domain (rest looked up from reference TRBV18 and TRBJ1-6): NAGVMQNPRHLVRRRGQEARLRCSPMKGHSHVYWYRQLPEEGLKFMVYLQKENIIDESGMPKERFSAEFPKEGPSILRIQQVVRGDSAAYFCASSPTREALHFGNGTRLTVT.

This sequence joins TRBV2 and TRBJ1-4; the D is unclear. Germline CDR1 and CDR2: SNHLY and FYNNEI. The CDR3 is 13 amino acids. V dropped 8 bases and J dropped 7 bases, with 14 bases sitting between them. The CDR3 DNA is TGTGCCAGCCAAGGGCTCCCCCGTGAAAAACTGTTTTTT. It encodes CASQGLPREKLFF. The complete variable domain, with remaining parts taken from reference TRBV2 and TRBJ1-4, reads EPEVTQTPSHQVTQMGQEVILRCVPISNHLYFYWYRQILGQKVEFLVSFYNNEISEKSEIFDDQFSVERPDGSNFTLKIRSTKLEDSAMYFCASQGLPREKLFFGSGTQLSVL.

The chain is built from TRBV11-2 and TRBJ2-1; D call uncertain. The CDR3 has 15 residues. Trimming shortened V by 0 bases and J by 6 bases, and 12 bases separated the two germline ends. Germline CDR1 is SGHAT and CDR2 is FQNNGV. The CDR3 loop is CASSLDLKLSNEQFF. In DNA, the CDR3 is TGTGCCAGCAGCTTAGATCTAAAGTTGTCCAATGAGCAGTTCTTC.

This chain joins TRBV5-3 and TRBJ2-7; TRBD1 is a possible D gene (6 bases). TRBV5-3 is an ORF, and what it does is uncertain. V lost 0 bases and J 2 bases, leaving 12 bases between the germline ends. CDR3 length: 15 residues. The CDR3 DNA follows: TGTGCCAGAAGCTTGGCCGCCGACAGGCCCTACGAGCAGTACTTC. It codes for CARSLAADRPYEQYF.

V gene TRBV6-5 combines with J gene TRBJ1-3, with no clear D. Trimming removed 0 bases at V and 2 bases at J, with 5 bases between. This CDR3 comprises 14 residues. Germline CDR1 is MNHEY and CDR2 is SVGAGI. The CDR3 sequence: CASSYSSAGNTIYF. CDR3 sequence (DNA): TGTGCCAGCAGTTACTCGTCGGCTGGAAACACCATATATTTT.

The chain recombines TRBV7-9 with TRBJ2-7; TRBD1 might be the D (6 bases). Looked up from germline, CDR1 is SEHNR and CDR2 is FQNEAQ (reference sequence). Trimming shortened V by 1 base and J by 6 bases, and 7 bases separated the two germline ends. This CDR3 comprises 12 residues. CDR3 in DNA: TGTGCCAGCAGCTTAGGGACAGTCGAGCAGTACTTC. Amino acid sequence: CASSLGTVEQYF.

This chain uses TRBV19 with TRBJ1-4; D unresolved. The CDR3 extends over 14 amino acids. V lost 5 bases and J lost 7, with 14 bases in between. The V gene's germline CDR1 is LNHDA and CDR2 SQIVND (reference sequence). The CDR3 DNA sequence: TGTGCCAGTAGTCTGTCTGGGGAGAGTGAAAAACTGTTTTTT. Its translation: CASSLSGESEKLFF.

V gene TRBV7-8 combines with J gene TRBJ2-5; D is unclear. CDR3 length: 14 residues. CDR1 SGHVS and CDR2 FQNEAQ come from the germline V gene. V was trimmed by 1 base and J by 0 bases, leaving 6 bases between them. Here the CDR3 reads CASSLVGNQETQYF. The CDR3 region has the DNA TGTGCCAGCAGCTTAGTGGGAAACCAAGAGACCCAGTACTTC.

The genes are TRBV5-1 and TRBJ1-2, with TRBD1 matching over 10 bases. V lost 2 bases, J lost 7 bases, and 11 bases stayed unmatched. This CDR3 region has 16 residues. The germline V gene has CDR1 SGHRS and CDR2 YFSETQ. CDR3 coding DNA: TGCGCCAGCAGCTTATTTGGGACAGGGGCGGTTGGTGGCTACACCTTC. Its protein is CASSLFGTGAVGGYTF. The full variable domain, in which reference TRBV5-1 and TRBJ1-2 provide the parts outside the CDR3, is KAGVTQTPRYLIKTRGQQVTLSCSPISGHRSVSWYQQTPGQGLQFLFEYFSETQRNKGNFPGRFSGRQFSNSRSEMNVSTLELGDSALYLCASSLFGTGAVGGYTFGSGTRLTVV.

This rearrangement joins TRBV7-8 to TRBJ1-5, with D hard to call. Trimming stripped 5 bases from V and 1 base from J, with 15 bases between. The CDR3 spans 16 residues. CDR1 and CDR2 from the germline V gene are SGHVS and FQNEAQ. The CDR3 spells CASSQLKGMSNQPQHF. As DNA, the CDR3 is TGTGCCAGCAGCCAATTGAAGGGAATGAGCAATCAGCCCCAGCATTTT.

V and J are TRBV10-1 and TRBJ2-1; 12 nucleotides line up with TRBD2. From germline, CDR1 is WNHNN and CDR2 SYGVQD (reference sequence). The CDR3 runs 16 residues. The V gene end was trimmed by 5 bases and the J gene end by 5 bases; junction bases not matched to a gene: 7. This CDR3 is CASSKTSGGLHNEQFF. CDR3 sequence (DNA): TGCGCCAGCAGTAAAACTAGCGGGGGGCTCCACAATGAGCAGTTCTTC.

CDR3: CASSEAFVGGLVNQPQHF. CDR3 nucleotide sequence: TGTGCCAGCAGTGAAGCATTTGTCGGGGGGCTAGTGAATCAGCCCCAGCATTTT. This chain links TRBV6-1 with TRBJ1-5; D might be TRBD1 (6 bases). CDR1 and CDR2 from the germline V gene are MNHNS and SASEGT. This CDR3 comprises 18 residues. Trimming removed 0 bases from V and 4 bases from J, with 19 bases in between.

The V call is TRBV28, the J call TRBJ2-7; D gene ambiguous. The CDR3 sequence is 14 residues long. Germline-derived CDR1 and CDR2 are MDHEN and SYDVKM. Trimming cost V 5 bases and J 3 bases, with 14 bases left between them. The chain's CDR3 is CASSPRPSYYEQYF. Written as DNA, the CDR3 is TGTGCCAGCAGTCCCAGACCCTCCTACTACGAGCAGTACTTC.

V is TRBV11-3 and J is TRBJ2-7, with D perhaps assigned TRBD1 or TRBD2 (5 bases each). CDR1 SGHNT and CDR2 YENEEA come from the germline V gene. This CDR3 comprises 13 residues. The V and J ends lost 5 bases and 5 bases respectively, with 13 bases between them. Written as DNA, the CDR3 is TGTGCCAGCAGCCTATACTTGGGGGACGAGCAGTACTTC. Translation: CASSLYLGDEQYF. The variable domain in full, completed from reference TRBV11-3 and TRBJ2-7, reads EAGVVQSPRYKIIEKKQPVAFWCNPISGHNTLYWYLQNLGQGPELLIRYENEEAVDDSQLPKDRFSAERLKGVDSTLKIQPAELGDSAVYLCASSLYLGDEQYFGPGTRLTVT.